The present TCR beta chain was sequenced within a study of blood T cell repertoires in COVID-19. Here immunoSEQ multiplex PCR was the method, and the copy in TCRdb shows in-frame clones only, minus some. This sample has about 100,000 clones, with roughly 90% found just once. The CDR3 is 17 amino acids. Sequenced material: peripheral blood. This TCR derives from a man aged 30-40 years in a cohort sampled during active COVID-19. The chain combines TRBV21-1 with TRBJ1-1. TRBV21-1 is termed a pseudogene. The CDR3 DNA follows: TGTGCCAGCAGCAAAAAGAGGCCTTGGAAGGTTGGAGGTGAAGCTTTCTTT. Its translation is CASSKKRPWKVGGEAFF.